A selection of T cell receptor beta chains follows, all from one sample in a study of graft-versus-host responses after intestinal transplantation. Profiled with immunoSEQ multiplex PCR; TCRdb holds only in-frame clones, not every one. This sample has under 75,000 clones; about 89% occur once, and the top ten carry less than 2%. Sequenced here: ileum tissue, sampled roughly 54 weeks after transplant. All receptors come from a human patient who received an intestinal transplant, so some T cells may come from the graft donor. The CDR3 runs from the conserved cysteine through the conserved F or W. A D gene is named only where the DNA matches it firmly. The listing skips clone size in some rows; elsewhere it reads once, few, many or a size class.

clone_size j_call cdr3_length v_call d_call cdr3_nt cdr3_aa
- TRBJ1-2 13 TRBV12-5 - TGTGCTAGTGGTTTGGTGGACAGTCATGGCTACACCTTC CASGLVDSHGYTF
- TRBJ2-7 13 TRBV27 - TGTGCCAGCAGTTTGTATCTCTCCTACGAGCAGTACTTC CASSLYLSYEQYF
- TRBJ1-3 14 TRBV6-1 - TGTGCCACCCAGGTTCTGAAAACTGGAAACACCATATATTTT CATQVLKTGNTIYF
- TRBJ2-1 15 TRBV4-1 - TGCGCCAGCAGCCGCACAGGTTCTTCTTACAATGAGCAGTTCTTC CASSRTGSSYNEQFF
- TRBJ2-7 12 TRBV28 - TGTGCCAGCAGTTTAAAGGGCTACGAGCAGTACTTC CASSLKGYEQYF
- TRBJ1-1 16 TRBV4-2 - TGTGCCAGCAGCCAAGATCAAACCCTATATGCCACTGAAGCTTTCTTT CASSQDQTLYATEAFF
few TRBJ2-1 15 TRBV4-1 - TGCGCCAGCAGCCAAGTTGCTAGCTCCTACAATGAGCAGTTCTTC CASSQVASSYNEQFF
- TRBJ2-3 14 TRBV28 TRBD2 TGTGCCAGCAGTTTAAACGGGAGGGCAGATACGCAGTATTTT CASSLNGRADTQYF
- TRBJ2-1 15 TRBV5-1 TRBD1 TGCGCCAGCGGGTTAACAGGGGCCTCCTACAATGAGCAGTTCTTC CASGLTGASYNEQFF
- TRBJ2-5 8 TRBV7-6 - TGTGCCCCGGGGACCCAGTACTTC CAPGTQYF
- TRBJ2-7 16 TRBV10-3 TRBD1 TGTGCCATCAGTGAGAACTCGGACAGGTTTCATGAGGAGCAGTACTTC CAISENSDRFHEEQYF
- TRBJ1-1 12 TRBV29-1 - TGCAGCACGAAGACAGGGAACACTGAAGCTTTCTTT CSTKTGNTEAFF
- TRBJ2-1 17 TRBV10-3 TRBD2 TGTGCCATCAGTGAGTCCCTAGCGGGGGGGCCGGGTAATGAGCAGTTCTTC CAISESLAGGPGNEQFF
- TRBJ2-5 15 TRBV6-5 TRBD2 TGTGCCAGCAGTTCTGCGGGAGGGAATGGAGAGACCCAGTACTTC CASSSAGGNGETQYF
- TRBJ2-4 16 TRBV28 TRBD1 TGTGCCAGCAGTTTCCTGACAGGGGGAGCCAAAAACATTCAGTACTTC CASSFLTGGAKNIQYF
- TRBJ2-7 13 TRBV27 - TGTGCCAGCAGTCCAGGGTGGGGCTACGAGCAGTACTTC CASSPGWGYEQYF
- TRBJ2-5 14 TRBV5-1 - TGCGCCAGCAGCTTGGCCAGTCCCCAAGAGACCCAGTACTTC CASSLASPQETQYF
- TRBJ2-1 17 TRBV7-3 - TGTGCCAGCAGCTTAGGTGGGGACCTGAGCTCCTACAATGAGCAGTTCTTC CASSLGGDLSSYNEQFF
- TRBJ2-5 14 TRBV2 - TGTGCCAGCAGTGAGATGACAGGCCAAGAGACCCAGTACTTC CASSEMTGQETQYF
once TRBJ1-4 14 TRBV11-2 TRBD1 TGTGCCAGCAGCCCGACAGGGGCGGATGAAAAACTGTTTTTT CASSPTGADEKLFF
- TRBJ2-3 15 TRBV10-1 TRBD2 TGCGCCAGCAGGGGTACTAGCGGGGGTGCAGATACGCAGTATTTT CASRGTSGGADTQYF
once TRBJ2-5 12 TRBV7-8 - TGTGCCAGCAGCCTAGGTTATGAGACCCAGTACTTC CASSLGYETQYF
- TRBJ2-7 12 TRBV28 - TGTGCCAGCACCCGGGGGCAATACGAGCAGTACTTC CASTRGQYEQYF
- TRBJ2-1 15 TRBV29-1 TRBD2 TGCAGCGTTGAAAGCGGGAGAGGGGCCTACAATGAGCAGTTCTTC CSVESGRGAYNEQFF
once TRBJ1-4 17 TRBV15 - TGTGCCACCAGCTTACGGCAGCCCCTGCGAGGTTATGAAAAACTGTTTTTT CATSLRQPLRGYEKLFF
once TRBJ1-2 12 TRBV23-1 - TGCGCCAGCAGCAGGGAGGGCTATGGCTACACCTTC CASSREGYGYTF
- TRBJ2-1 11 TRBV28 - TGTGCCAGCAGTTTTACCAATGAGCAGTTCTTC CASSFTNEQFF
- TRBJ1-3 15 TRBV6-1 - TGTGCCAGCAGCCCAACGACAGCAAACGGAAACACCATATATTTT CASSPTTANGNTIYF
- TRBJ2-7 13 TRBV5-1 TRBD2 TGCGCCAGCAGCTTACTAGCGGCCTACGAGCAGTACTTC CASSLLAAYEQYF
- TRBJ2-7 16 TRBV6-6 - TGTGCCAGCAGTTACTCGGGTCAGGGCTCCCCCTACGAGCAGTACTTC CASSYSGQGSPYEQYF
- TRBJ2-3 13 TRBV5-8 - TGTGCCAGCAGCTTGAGGGAGGCAGATACGCAGTATTTT CASSLREADTQYF
- TRBJ2-1 14 TRBV19 - TGTGCCAGTAGTCTAGCAGGGATTAACAATGAGCAGTTCTTC CASSLAGINNEQFF
- TRBJ1-4 12 TRBV19 - TGTGCCAGTAGTGGGGTGAATGAAAAACTGTTTTTT CASSGVNEKLFF
- TRBJ1-1 13 TRBV6-1 - TGTGCCAGCAGCCAAACAGGGAACACTGAAGCTTTCTTT CASSQTGNTEAFF
once TRBJ1-1 14 TRBV18 - TGTGCCAGCTCACCACCGGGGGATTACACTGAAGCTTTCTTT CASSPPGDYTEAFF
- TRBJ1-3 14 TRBV6-5 - TGTGCCAGCAACCCCATAGACTCTGGAAACACCATATATTTT CASNPIDSGNTIYF
- TRBJ1-2 14 TRBV6-5 - TGTGCCAGCAGTTACTCGACAGCGCCCTATGGCTACACCTTC CASSYSTAPYGYTF
- TRBJ2-6 17 TRBV7-9 - TGTGCCAGCAGCTTAGTTAGTACAGGCTCTGGGGCCAACGTCCTGACTTTC CASSLVSTGSGANVLTF
- TRBJ2-1 16 TRBV2 TRBD1 TGTGCCAGCAGTGAAGAATGGGGGACAGGGCTCAATGAGCAGTTCTTC CASSEEWGTGLNEQFF
- TRBJ2-7 13 TRBV5-4 - TGTGCCAGCAGCTTAGGGGGTCTCGACGAGCAGTACTTC CASSLGGLDEQYF
- TRBJ2-7 14 TRBV5-1 TRBD2 TGCGCCAGCAGCTCAATAGCGGGGGACTACGAGCAGTACTTC CASSSIAGDYEQYF
few TRBJ1-2 14 TRBV13 TRBD1 TGTGCCAGCAGCTTGGGACAGACCCTCTATGGCTACACCTTC CASSLGQTLYGYTF
- TRBJ2-2 17 TRBV13 - TGTGCCAGCAGCTTAAACCCCTTGGGACGGGCCACCGGGGAGCTGTTTTTT CASSLNPLGRATGELFF